The T cell receptor beta chain described here comes from a study of blood T cell repertoires in COVID-19. The overall study: Specimens from acute and convalescent COVID-19 originated in the United States, Italy and Spain. Sources were T cells, B-cell-depleted T cells, or PBMCs; the material itself was cDNA or gDNA.

V lost 1 base, J lost 3 bases, and 16 bases lay in between. Germline CDR1 SGHVS, CDR2 FQNEAQ. The CDR3 consists of 17 residues. As handled by the study authors: Researchers report that nucleated cell counts were estimated from reference gene primer amplification. The method was immunoSEQ multiplex PCR; TCRdb's version includes in-frame clones alone and lacks a portion of them. V, J and clone size are those of that table, while D and trimming were read from the DNA. The sample has about 210,000 clones; about 83% are singletons. The chain combines TRBV7-8 with TRBJ1-5, with D maybe TRBD1 (5 bases). The sample was peripheral blood. The receptor comes from a middle-aged woman with active or convalescent COVID-19. The CDR3 region is CASSLVGSRGSNQPQHF. DNA of the CDR3: TGTGCCAGCAGCTTAGTCGGCTCAAGGGGATCCAATCAGCCCCAGCATTTT.